What follows are 29 T cell receptor beta chains derived from one specimen sequenced in a study of blood T cell repertoires in COVID-19. Some clones are missing from TCRdb's copy, which holds only in-frame ones; the method was immunoSEQ multiplex PCR. The table includes about 240,000 clones, around three quarters detected once. Input material: peripheral blood. The receptors shown here come from a woman aged 80 or over with acute or convalescent COVID-19.

The chain links TRBV6-5 to TRBJ1-1; 9 nucleotides align to TRBD1. V dropped 1 base and J dropped 2; count of bases not matched to a gene: 5. CDR3 length: 16 residues. CDR1 and CDR2 from the germline V gene are MNHEY and SVGAGI. CDR3 protein: CASSYYPTGGNTEAFF. DNA of the CDR3: TGTGCCAGCAGTTACTACCCGACAGGGGGAAACACTGAAGCTTTCTTT.

This chain uses TRBV6-6 with TRBJ1-2; a weak D match, TRBD1 (5 bases). The ends were cut back, 0 bases at V and 8 bases at J, with 13 bases in the middle. CDR3 length: 14 amino acids. CDR1 is MNHNY, CDR2 SVGAGI, per germline (reference sequence). CDR3 sequence: CASSYSDMAEGYTF. Here the CDR3 DNA reads TGTGCCAGCAGTTACTCGGACATGGCTGAAGGCTACACCTTC.

The J gene is TRBJ2-5, the V gene TRBV7-9, with TRBD1 as a possible D gene (5 bases). Trimming pared 1 base from V and 4 bases from J, leaving 13 bases between. The CDR3 has 15 residues. CDR1 is SEHNR, CDR2 FQNEAQ, per germline (reference sequence). The CDR3 spells CASSLVQGFLETQYF. DNA for the CDR3: TGTGCCAGCAGCTTAGTGCAGGGATTTTTAGAGACCCAGTACTTC.

The chain carries TRBV18 and TRBJ2-3; D call uncertain. Per germline, CDR1 KGHSH and CDR2 LQKENI. V was cut by 2 bases and J by 2 bases, with 11 bases left in between. This CDR3 is built from 15 residues. The chain's CDR3 is CASSPEVSSTDTQYF. CDR3 DNA: TGTGCCAGCTCACCAGAGGTTTCATCCACAGATACGCAGTATTTT.

The rearrangement links TRBV30 to TRBJ2-7; D is perhaps TRBD1 (5 bases). V was clipped by 0 bases and J by 2 bases, with 8 bases between them. The CDR3 contains 13 residues. From germline, CDR1 is GTSNPN and CDR2 SVGIG (reference sequence). CDR3 protein: CAWSVQGPYEQYF. CDR3 coding DNA: TGTGCCTGGAGTGTCCAGGGTCCCTACGAGCAGTACTTC.

V gene TRBV6-4 combines with J gene TRBJ1-2; 9 bases are a match to TRBD1. Germline CDR1 MRHNA, CDR2 SNTAGT. The CDR3 loop spans 14 amino acids. V shed 0 bases, J shed 10 bases, and the junction held 6 bases outside the gene matches. CDR3 sequence reads: CASSDSTGGGPYTF. The CDR3 DNA follows: TGTGCCAGCAGTGACTCGACAGGGGGGGGCCCCTACACCTTC.

This sequence joins TRBV10-3 and TRBJ1-2; 7 bases fit TRBD1. CDR1 and CDR2 from the germline V gene are ENHRY and SYGVKD. The CDR3 covers 11 residues. V dropped 10 bases and J dropped 7; count of bases not matched to a gene: 6. CDR3 sequence: CATGTGAGYTF. The CDR3 nucleotides read TGTGCCACCGGTACAGGGGCTGGCTACACCTTC.

The V gene is TRBV12-3 or TRBV12-4, the J gene TRBJ1-3; tentatively, D is TRBD1 (5 bases). The CDR3 consists of 12 residues. Trimming removed 8 bases from V and 3 bases from J, with 8 bases in between. The CDR3 coding sequence is TGTGCCAGCTCCAGGGATGGAAACACCATATATTTT. Its protein product is CASSRDGNTIYF.

About this clone itself: This specimen includes other DNA sequences encoding the same CDR3. This chain connects TRBV11-3 to TRBJ1-1; a weak D match, TRBD1 (5 bases). V gave up 5 bases and J gave up 1 base, with 17 bases separating them. The length of the CDR3 is 16 residues. From germline, CDR1 is SGHNT and CDR2 YENEEA. CDR3 amino acids: CASSPRRQSQNTEAFF. CDR3 sequence (DNA): TGTGCCAGCAGCCCCCGCCGACAGAGTCAGAACACTGAAGCTTTCTTT.

The gene calls are TRBV6-5 and TRBJ1-2, with TRBD1 identical over 12 bases. The CDR3 is made up of 15 amino acids. The trim removed 0 bases at V and 8 bases at J, leaving 4 bases unmatched. Germline V lookup: CDR1 MNHEY, CDR2 SVGAGI. The CDR3 region has the DNA TGTGCCAGCAGTTACTCGGGACAGGGGGCGCGCGGCTACACCTTC. It specifies CASSYSGQGARGYTF.

This sequence joins TRBV3-1 (or the pseudogene TRBV3-2) and TRBJ2-1; the match to TRBD2 covers 8 bases. The junction had 7 bases not matched to a gene; V was cut back by 4 bases and J by 8 bases. The CDR3 runs 14 residues. Germline V lookup: CDR1 LGHDT, CDR2 YNNKEL (reference sequence). The chain's CDR3 is CASSLLGLADEQFF. The CDR3 DNA reads TGTGCCAGCAGCCTCCTTGGACTAGCCGATGAGCAGTTCTTC.

The chain uses TRBV11-1 and TRBJ1-2; 7 bases map to TRBD1. Unmatched junction bases numbered 11, after V lost 5 bases and J lost 5 bases. The CDR3 is 15 residues long. Per germline, CDR1 SGHAT and CDR2 FQDESV (reference sequence). CDR3 in amino acids: CASSPLTGVGYGYTF. CDR3 DNA: TGTGCCAGCAGCCCCCTTACAGGGGTGGGATATGGCTACACCTTC.

The CDR3 DNA reads as TGTGCCAGCAGTTACGAGGCGGTGAACACTGAAGCTTTCTTT. This sequence encodes CASSYEAVNTEAFF. The chain links TRBV6-5 to TRBJ1-1, with D hard to call. The CDR3 has 14 residues. Germline-derived CDR1 and CDR2 are MNHEY and SVGAGI. The V gene lost 2 bases and the J gene lost 0 bases, with 7 bases spanning the gap.

The gene calls are TRBV2 and TRBJ1-1; a possible D gene is TRBD1 (6 bases). The ends were cut back, 7 bases at V and 5 bases at J, with 17 bases in the middle. This CDR3 has 14 residues. Per germline, CDR1 SNHLY and CDR2 FYNNEI. CDR3 residues: CASKPGHRGTEAFF. The CDR3 DNA reads TGTGCCAGCAAGCCGGGACACCGAGGGACTGAAGCTTTCTTT. The variable domain in full, completed from reference TRBV2 and TRBJ1-1, reads EPEVTQTPSHQVTQMGQEVILRCVPISNHLYFYWYRQILGQKVEFLVSFYNNEISEKSEIFDDQFSVERPDGSNFTLKIRSTKLEDSAMYFCASKPGHRGTEAFFGQGTRLTVV.

This clone occurred a few times. This chain uses TRBV5-1 with TRBJ2-7, with 12 bases that match TRBD2. The CDR3 is 16 residues long. V lost 3 bases to trimming and J lost 4 bases; unmatched junction nucleotides: 8. Germline V lookup: CDR1 SGHRS, CDR2 YFSETQ. Here the CDR3 reads CASSSRTSGDQYEQYF. Written as DNA, the CDR3 is TGCGCCAGCAGCTCCCGGACTAGCGGGGACCAATACGAGCAGTACTTC. The whole variable domain, remainder taken from reference TRBV5-1 and TRBJ2-7, is KAGVTQTPRYLIKTRGQQVTLSCSPISGHRSVSWYQQTPGQGLQFLFEYFSETQRNKGNFPGRFSGRQFSNSRSEMNVSTLELGDSALYLCASSSRTSGDQYEQYFGPGTRLTVT.

The V and J genes are TRBV18 and TRBJ2-7; TRBD1 matches 11 bases. Trimming cost V 6 bases and J 2 bases; bases outside gene matches: 6. The V gene's germline CDR1 is KGHSH and CDR2 LQKENI. The CDR3 is 15 amino acids. The CDR3 spells CASSLGTGGTYEQYF. The CDR3, as DNA: TGTGCCAGCTCCCTAGGGACAGGGGGAACCTACGAGCAGTACTTC.

V usage is TRBV21-1 and J usage is TRBJ1-1. TRBV21-1 constitutes a pseudogene. This CDR3 comprises 15 residues. This CDR3 reads CASSKRGGADAEAFF. The DNA for the CDR3 is TGTGCCAGCAGCAAAAGGGGGGGGGCGGACGCTGAAGCTTTCTTT.

This clone was observed at least ten times. J is TRBJ2-7 and V is TRBV4-1; D gene ambiguous. Germline CDR1 and CDR2: MGHRA and YSYEKL. Trimming shortened V by 0 bases and J by 3 bases, and 18 bases separated the two germline ends. The CDR3 has 17 amino acids. This chain's CDR3 is CASSQDQLADISYEQYF. The CDR3 region has the DNA TGCGCCAGCAGCCAAGATCAGCTGGCAGACATAAGCTACGAGCAGTACTTC.

CDR3 in DNA: TGTGCCAGCAGCCGGGGAGGGCACGCTTTCTTT. It encodes CASSRGGHAFF. This sequence joins TRBV28 and TRBJ1-1; no clear D gene. The CDR3 contains 11 residues. Between the trimmed V and J ends, which lost 6 bases and 11 bases, there was a span of 13 bases. Germline V gives CDR1 MDHEN, CDR2 SYDVKM.

This clone occurred a few times. The rearrangement joins TRBV3-1 (or the pseudogene TRBV3-2) to TRBJ2-7, with a possible D match to TRBD1 (6 bases). The length of the CDR3 is 13 residues. The V gene's germline CDR1 is LGHDT and CDR2 YNNKEL (reference sequence). The germline V and J ends were trimmed by 2 bases and 6 bases, with 11 bases remaining between them. CDR3 nucleotides: TGTGCCAGCAGCCAAATACAGGGATTCGAGCAGTACTTC. Translation gives CASSQIQGFEQYF.

The V and J genes are TRBV18 and TRBJ2-5; D unclear. V was shortened by 2 bases and J by 3 bases, with 4 bases between the two germline ends. Germline loops: CDR1 KGHSH, CDR2 LQKENI. There are 12 residues in the CDR3. Here the CDR3 reads CASSPSEETQYF. Here the CDR3 DNA reads TGTGCCAGCTCACCATCTGAAGAGACCCAGTACTTC.

The J gene is TRBJ1-1, the V gene TRBV3-1 (or the pseudogene TRBV3-2); tentative D call: TRBD1 (6 bases). This CDR3 comprises 15 residues. Between the trimmed V and J ends, which lost 1 base and 0 bases, there was a span of 9 bases. The germline V gene has CDR1 LGHDT and CDR2 YNNKEL (reference sequence). The CDR3 here is CASSQGTAMNTEAFF. The CDR3, as DNA: TGTGCCAGCAGCCAAGGGACAGCCATGAACACTGAAGCTTTCTTT.

This clone came up once. The V gene is TRBV2, the J gene TRBJ2-2; 7 nucleotides line up with TRBD1. Per germline, CDR1 SNHLY and CDR2 FYNNEI. The ends lost 6 bases at V and 5 bases at J; junction bases unmatched: 9. The CDR3 contains 15 residues. The CDR3 region has the DNA TGTGCCAGCAGCTTCCAGGGGGTTGAGACCGGGGAGCTGTTTTTT. Its protein product is CASSFQGVETGELFF.

This clone was detected once. The chain uses TRBV18 and TRBJ2-3; a possible D gene is TRBD1 (5 bases). CDR1 and CDR2 from the germline V gene are KGHSH and LQKENI. The CDR3 loop spans 15 amino acids. V was trimmed by 3 bases and J by 0 bases, leaving 10 bases between them. The CDR3 loop reads CASSPLAGSTDTQYF. The CDR3 DNA is TGTGCCAGCTCACCTTTGGCAGGGAGCACAGATACGCAGTATTTT.

This clone turned up a few times. The chain is built from TRBV19 and TRBJ2-2; TRBD1 might be the D (5 bases). The CDR3 has 14 residues. V was shortened by 3 bases and J by 5 bases, with 10 bases between the two germline ends. The germline CDR1 and CDR2 sequences are LNHDA and SQIVND (reference sequence). The DNA for the CDR3 is TGTGCCAGTAGTATCCAGGGTTGGACCGGGGAGCTGTTTTTT. Its translation: CASSIQGWTGELFF.

The chain has TRBV4-1 and TRBJ1-5, with D possibly being TRBD1 (5 bases). The CDR3 has 15 amino acids. V was cut by 1 base and J by 4 bases, with 11 bases left in between. Looked up from germline, CDR1 is MGHRA and CDR2 is YSYEKL. In nucleotides, the CDR3 is TGCGCCAGCAGCCAAGCCCTCCAGGGAAATCAGCCCCAGCATTTT. As protein: CASSQALQGNQPQHF.

The chain uses TRBV19 and TRBJ1-5, with 7 bases that match TRBD1. This CDR3 is built from 15 residues. Germline V CDR1 and CDR2: LNHDA, SQIVND (reference sequence). Unmatched junction bases numbered 7, after V lost 4 bases and J lost 4 bases. CDR3 nucleotide sequence: TGTGCCAGTAGTACCGGACAGGTGGGTAATCAGCCCCAGCATTTT. Protein: CASSTGQVGNQPQHF.

The J gene is TRBJ1-4, the V gene TRBV28; the D gene is possibly TRBD1 (6 bases). This CDR3 has 15 residues. V lost 6 bases, J lost 0 bases, and 11 bases lay in between. Germline loops: CDR1 MDHEN, CDR2 SYDVKM. The CDR3 protein is CASRGASATNEKLFF. For the CDR3, the DNA is TGTGCCAGCAGGGGGGCATCTGCAACTAATGAAAAACTGTTTTTT. Looking up the rest from reference TRBV28 and TRBJ1-4 gives the full variable domain: DVKVTQSSRYLVKRTGEKVFLECVQDMDHENMFWYRQDPGLGLRLIYFSYDVKMKEKGDIPEGYSVSREKKERFSLILESASTNQTSMYLCASRGASATNEKLFFGSGTQLSVL.

The chain couples TRBV7-2 to TRBJ2-2, with TRBD2 matching 7 bases. The V and J ends lost 6 bases and 0 bases, in that order; junction bases with no gene match: 10. The CDR3 sequence is 17 residues long. Germline V gives CDR1 SGHTA, CDR2 FQGNSA. The chain's CDR3 is CASRRSTGGTNTGELFF. For the CDR3, the DNA is TGTGCCAGCAGACGTAGTACGGGGGGAACGAACACCGGGGAGCTGTTTTTT. The full variable domain, with the rest looked up from reference TRBV7-2 and TRBJ2-2, is GAGVSQSPSNKVTEKGKDVELRCDPISGHTALYWYRQSLGQGLEFLIYFQGNSAPDKSGLPSDRFSAERTGGSVSTLTIQRTQQEDSAVYLCASRRSTGGTNTGELFFGEGSRLTVL.